These T cell receptor beta chains were read from a single sample in a study of T-cell memory formation after mild COVID-19. TCRdb fed the 5' RACE reads into MiXCR, producing one record per CDR3 protein. The repertoire consists of fewer than 550,000 distinct CDR3 sequences, with around 19% occurring once and the leading ten covering 7.5% to 9.5%. Sequenced material: PBMCs or a T cell subset sorted from them (not recorded which). The receptors shown here come from an adult woman who had mild COVID-19 (a few samples of this study predate the infection). Cell type and time point are not known. Each CDR3 is given with its conserved first and last residue. Not all rows give a size; the values are once, few, many and, for expanded clones, a class.

V	J	size	CDR3
TRBV24-1	TRBJ2-3	.	CATSDSSTSTDTQYF
TRBV20-1	TRBJ2-7	.	CSAKGGGRYEQYF
TRBV5-5	TRBJ1-1	.	CASSLLGRGGTEAFF
TRBV24-1	TRBJ2-1	.	CDTSGGQGVNNEQFF
TRBV10-3	TRBJ1-1	few	CAIRPGTEAFF
TRBV20-1	TRBJ2-1	.	CSATGTSGTINYNEQFF
TRBV20-1	TRBJ2-1	.	CSANLAGGRVEQFF
TRBV28	TRBJ2-1	few	CASSLEGAFEQFF
TRBV20-1	TRBJ2-3	few	CSARLAGGPIDTQYF
TRBV20-1	TRBJ2-1	.	CSASVHGLGAEEEQFF
TRBV12-3/TRBV12-4	TRBJ1-2	.	CASSRFGGLVRGYTF
TRBV7-2	TRBJ2-1	.	CASSITGTSGAREQFF
TRBV27	TRBJ2-4	.	CASSLPPLWYF
TRBV7-2	TRBJ1-3	once	CASSLGPWSSGNTIYF
TRBV18	TRBJ1-1	once	CASSPTILQAGMNTEAFF
TRBV27	TRBJ1-2	few	CASSPQGALGYTF